This entry lists 26 T cell receptor beta chains sequenced from one sample in a study of early T cells in non-severe SARS-CoV-2 infection (dated by TCRdb to 2020 to 2022). Receptor amplification or capture employed 5' RACE. These reads were obtained on a NextSeq 500. In-frame beta chains were kept once TCRdb had trimmed the public reads at Q25 with fastp and called clones with MiXCR. Here each entry gathers all rows of one CDR3 protein and keeps the most common genes and DNA. The sample table holds about 110,000 distinct CDR3 sequences, of which approximately 10% were seen once. Clones ranked in the top ten supply 6.5% to 8% of the sample. Source material: whole blood. The source is an adult who was a healthcare worker with PCR-confirmed SARS-CoV-2 infection or an uninfected control (not recorded which).

This clonotype was picked up many times. This chain links TRBV2 with TRBJ2-1, with 14 nucleotides matching TRBD2. The J segment lost 3 bases and the V segment lost 6 bases, leaving 7 bases of the junction unmatched. The V gene's germline CDR1 is SNHLY and CDR2 FYNNEI. The CDR3 has 17 amino acids. This CDR3 reads CASSPGLAGVIYNEQFF. The CDR3 bases are TGTGCCAGCAGCCCGGGACTAGCGGGAGTAATCTACAATGAGCAGTTCTTC.

The V and J genes are TRBV28 and TRBJ2-5; D is unresolved. This CDR3 contains 13 residues. The germline V gene encodes CDR1 MDHEN and CDR2 SYDVKM. V shed 3 bases and J shed 3 bases, with 8 bases lying between them. In DNA form, the CDR3 reads TGTGCCAGCAGTTTTGGCAGCAAAGAGACCCAGTACTTC. It specifies CASSFGSKETQYF.

The CDR3 sequence is CASSLRGYSNQPQHF. The CDR3 DNA sequence: TGTGCCAGCAGCTTGCGGGGATATAGCAATCAGCCCCAGCATTTT. The V call is TRBV5-6, the J call TRBJ1-5; D ambiguous. CDR3 length equals 15 residues. The V end was cut by 1 base, the J end by 0 bases, with 8 bases between. In germline, CDR1 is SGHDT, CDR2 YYEEEE. The complete variable domain, with remaining parts taken from reference TRBV5-6 and TRBJ1-5, reads DAGVTQSPTHLIKTRGQQVTLRCSPKSGHDTVSWYQQALGQGPQFIFQYYEEEERQRGNFPDRFSGHQFPNYSSELNVNALLLGDSALYLCASSLRGYSNQPQHFGDGTRLSIL.

This clonotype was seen a few times. The genes are TRBV28 and TRBJ1-2; D ambiguous. This CDR3 spans 13 amino acids. Trimming stripped 2 bases from V and 3 bases from J, with 7 bases between. Germline-derived CDR1 and CDR2 are MDHEN and SYDVKM. The CDR3 sequence: CASSLNGDYGYTF. In DNA form, the CDR3 reads TGTGCCAGCAGTTTAAACGGCGACTATGGCTACACCTTC.

In this sample, this clonotype turned up a few times. V gene TRBV4-1 combines with J gene TRBJ2-7; D is perhaps TRBD1 or TRBD2 (5 bases each). The V end lost 0 bases, the J end lost 0 bases, and 15 bases lay between the germline ends. Germline V gene sequence: CDR1 MGHRA, CDR2 YSYEKL. This CDR3 has 17 residues. CDR3 nucleotide sequence: TGCGCCAGCAGCCAAGAAGTAAGGGGTGGGAGCTCCTACGAGCAGTACTTC. Amino acid sequence: CASSQEVRGGSSYEQYF.

With regard to this clonotype: A clone one base away is much larger, so this may be a read error. The chain employs TRBV2 and TRBJ1-1, with D hard to call. CDR1 is SNHLY, CDR2 FYNNEI, per germline. Trimming removed 2 bases from V and 1 base from J, with 5 bases in between. The CDR3 extends over 13 amino acids. The CDR3 loop reads CASSEHGNTEAFF. The CDR3 DNA reads as TGTGCCAGCAGTGAACATGGGAACACTGAAGCTTTCTTT.

This clonotype was recorded many times. The chain couples TRBV4-1 to TRBJ2-7; D is undetermined. This CDR3 region has 14 residues. CDR1 MGHRA and CDR2 YSYEKL come from the germline V gene. Trimming took 4 bases from V and 7 from J, leaving 17 bases between them. The CDR3 loop reads CASSPETAPREQYF. CDR3 bases: TGCGCCAGCAGCCCGGAGACGGCTCCTAGAGAGCAGTACTTC.

The rearrangement links TRBV18 to TRBJ1-6; unclear D gene. Deletions cut 1 base from V and 8 bases from J, with 6 bases between. Germline V gene data show CDR1 as KGHSH and CDR2 as LQKENI. This CDR3 has 13 amino acids. The CDR3 DNA reads as TGTGCCAGCTCACCACGCGGGGATTCACCCCTCCACTTT. Translating gives CASSPRGDSPLHF.

The V call is TRBV3-1, the J call TRBJ2-5, with 10 positions matching TRBD1. In germline, CDR1 is LGHDT, CDR2 YNNKEL (reference sequence). V gave up 5 bases and J gave up 1 base; unmatched junction bases: 4. The CDR3 loop spans 15 amino acids. CDR3 amino acids: CASSSRDRGQETQYF. CDR3 in DNA: TGTGCCAGCAGCTCACGGGACAGGGGCCAAGAGACCCAGTACTTC.

This clonotype was found many times. The V and J genes are TRBV7-9 and TRBJ2-7, with TRBD2 matching over 7 bases. J gave up 1 base and V 1 base, and 7 bases lay outside the gene matches. The CDR3 contains 16 residues. From germline, CDR1 is SEHNR and CDR2 FQNEAQ (reference sequence). The CDR3 spells CASSLGGGGYSYEQYF. The CDR3 DNA reads as TGTGCCAGCAGCTTAGGTGGCGGGGGTTATTCCTACGAGCAGTACTTC. Together with reference TRBV7-9 and TRBJ2-7, the CDR3 gives the full variable domain: DTGVSQNPRHKITKRGQNVTFRCDPISEHNRLYWYRQTLGQGPEFLTYFQNEAQLEKSRLLSDRFSAERPKGSFSTLEIQRTEQGDSAMYLCASSLGGGGYSYEQYFGPGTRLTVT.

This clonotype was observed at least ten times. The chain has TRBV20-1 and TRBJ2-6; D remains unclear. The V gene's germline CDR1 is DFQATT and CDR2 SNEGSKA (reference sequence). V was clipped by 6 bases and J by 2 bases, with 5 bases between them. The CDR3 contains 12 residues. As DNA, the CDR3 is TGCAGTGCCCGCCCTGGGGCCAACGTCCTGACTTTC. Translation gives CSARPGANVLTF.

This clonotype was counted between two and nine times. The chain employs TRBV27 and TRBJ2-7; 8 bases match TRBD1. The V gene end was trimmed by 4 bases and the J gene end by 6 bases; junction bases not matched to a gene: 11. CDR3 length: 15 amino acids. The germline gives CDR1 MNHEY, CDR2 SMNVEV (reference sequence). In nucleotides, the CDR3 is TGTGCCAGCAGTTCCATTTGGACAGGGCGCACCGAGCAGTACTTC. As protein: CASSSIWTGRTEQYF.

The chain combines TRBV10-3 with TRBJ2-1, with D perhaps TRBD2 (6 bases). Germline V gene sequence: CDR1 ENHRY, CDR2 SYGVKD. The CDR3 length is 15 residues. Trimming shortened V by 5 bases and J by 2 bases, and 13 bases separated the two germline ends. The CDR3 DNA reads as TGTGCCATCAGTTCAGGAGCGGGTACCTACAATGAGCAGTTCTTC. Its protein is CAISSGAGTYNEQFF.

Ten or more counts support this clonotype. The CDR3 DNA is TGTGCCAGCAGCCCCGTGGGCCCGACAGATACGCAGTATTTT. It translates to CASSPVGPTDTQYF. V gene TRBV11-2 combines with J gene TRBJ2-3; D unclear. The CDR3 has 14 amino acids. Germline assignment: CDR1 SGHAT and CDR2 FQNNGV. Deletions cut 5 bases from V and 3 bases from J, with 12 bases between.

The V and J genes are TRBV7-8 and TRBJ1-1; D unresolved. Germline V lookup: CDR1 SGHVS, CDR2 FQNEAQ. This CDR3 contains 17 residues. Trimming cost V 0 bases and J 0 bases, with 14 bases left between them. CDR3 in amino acids: CASSLAVGLFMNTEAFF. The CDR3 region has the DNA TGTGCCAGCAGCTTAGCTGTAGGACTGTTCATGAACACTGAAGCTTTCTTT.

This clonotype has ten or more counts. The CDR3, as DNA: TGTGCCAGCAGCTTATCTCCAGAAAACACCATATATTTT. The encoded protein is CASSLSPENTIYF. The rearrangement uses TRBV11-2 and TRBJ1-3; D is unclear. The germline V and J ends were trimmed by 2 bases and 6 bases, with 8 bases remaining between them. From germline, CDR1 is SGHAT and CDR2 FQNNGV. This CDR3 region has 13 residues.

The gene calls are TRBV28 and TRBJ2-2; 13 bases fit TRBD2. Germline V lookup: CDR1 MDHEN, CDR2 SYDVKM. Germline trimming cut 5 bases from V and 7 bases from J; bases unmatched to any gene: 13. This CDR3 comprises 18 residues. Here the CDR3 DNA reads TGTGCCAGCAGTCTCCTAGGACTAGCGGGAGTATTGGGCGGGGAGCTGTTTTTT. It codes for CASSLLGLAGVLGGELFF.

The chain uses TRBV11-2 and TRBJ2-2; unclear D gene. Trimming removed 3 bases from V and 1 base from J, with 6 bases in between. Germline V CDR1 and CDR2: SGHAT, FQNNGV. The CDR3 loop spans 14 amino acids. The CDR3 DNA is TGTGCCAGCAGCTTTGTGGGGAACACCGGGGAGCTGTTTTTT. It specifies CASSFVGNTGELFF.

This clonotype was counted ten times or more. The chain carries TRBV28 and TRBJ1-6; the match to TRBD1 covers 10 bases. Losses at the gene ends were 3 bases for V and 16 bases for J; bases not matched to a gene: 12. The CDR3 length is 15 residues. The germline V gene encodes CDR1 MDHEN and CDR2 SYDVKM. The CDR3 loop is CASSFAGTGVTSLHF. In nucleotides, the CDR3 is TGTGCCAGCAGTTTCGCCGGGACAGGGGTCACATCGCTCCACTTT.

This clonotype was recorded at least ten times. This chain connects TRBV6-6 to TRBJ2-1; tentative D call: TRBD1 (7 bases). V was cut by 2 bases and J by 0 bases, with 11 bases left in between. CDR1 and CDR2 (germline): MNHNY, SVGAGI (reference sequence). The CDR3 is made up of 16 amino acids. This chain's CDR3 is CASSYGGTVSYNEQFF. The CDR3 DNA sequence: TGTGCCAGCAGTTACGGCGGGACAGTCTCCTACAATGAGCAGTTCTTC.

This clonotype was recorded many times. The chain has TRBV6-2 or TRBV6-3 and TRBJ1-3; the D gene is possibly TRBD1 (5 bases). Per the germline V gene, CDR1 is MNHEY and CDR2 is SVGEGT. Trimming stripped 6 bases from V and 0 bases from J, with 15 bases between. The CDR3 contains 16 residues. CDR3 in DNA: TGTGCCAGCAGACAACCGGGACGGTACTCTGGAAACACCATATATTTT. This encodes CASRQPGRYSGNTIYF.

This clonotype was detected many times. The chain links TRBV14 to TRBJ2-7, with D possibly called TRBD1 or TRBD2 (5 bases each). The CDR3 length is 13 residues. The germline V and J ends were trimmed by 3 bases and 0 bases, with 6 bases remaining between them. The V gene's germline CDR1 is SGHDN and CDR2 FVKESK. The DNA for the CDR3 is TGTGCCAGCAGCCAGAGGGGCTCCTACGAGCAGTACTTC. Its protein is CASSQRGSYEQYF.

This clonotype was counted ten times or more. This chain joins TRBV15 and TRBJ2-3; D uncertain. Germline V gene data show CDR1 as LNHNV and CDR2 as YYDKDF (reference sequence). V lost 1 base and J 2 bases, leaving 7 bases between the germline ends. There are 14 residues in the CDR3. CDR3 sequence (DNA): TGTGCCACCAGCAGAGGAGGCGTCACAGATACGCAGTATTTT. Translating it yields CATSRGGVTDTQYF.

In its sample, this clonotype was seen a few times. The genes are TRBV7-9 and TRBJ2-3; D gene ambiguous. The CDR3 length is 15 residues. Trimming left V 8 bases short and J 1 base short, with 16 bases between. Germline V gives CDR1 SEHNR, CDR2 FQNEAQ (reference sequence). The CDR3 DNA is TGTGCCAGCGGTAAAGGAACAGCTGGCACAGATACGCAGTATTTT. This sequence encodes CASGKGTAGTDTQYF. The full variable domain, in which reference TRBV7-9 and TRBJ2-3 provide the parts outside the CDR3, is DTGVSQNPRHKITKRGQNVTFRCDPISEHNRLYWYRQTLGQGPEFLTYFQNEAQLEKSRLLSDRFSAERPKGSFSTLEIQRTEQGDSAMYLCASGKGTAGTDTQYFGPGTRLTVL.

This clonotype was recorded a few times. V and J are TRBV28 and TRBJ1-5, with D possibly matching TRBD1 (5 bases). Trimming removed 6 bases at V and 2 bases at J, with 11 bases between. CDR3 length: 14 amino acids. Germline CDR1 reads MDHEN; CDR2 reads SYDVKM. CDR3 DNA: TGTGCCAGCAGCCCGACAGCAGGCAATCAGCCCCAGCATTTT. It translates to CASSPTAGNQPQHF.

This clonotype was seen just once. The chain employs TRBV4-3 and TRBJ2-7; no clear D gene. Germline V gene sequence: CDR1 LGHNA, CDR2 YSLEER. The CDR3 is made up of 14 amino acids. V was pared by 2 bases and J by 5 bases, with 13 bases between. The CDR3 loop is CASSQSLEENEQYF. The CDR3 DNA is TGCGCCAGCAGCCAAAGCCTCGAGGAAAACGAGCAGTACTTC.